The T cell receptor beta chain described here comes from a study of EBV T-cell therapy then PD-1 blockade in nasopharyngeal carcinoma. About this clone: As yet, its antigen is unknown.

This sample's treatment: AdE1-LMPpoly-expanded autologous EBV-specific T-cell therapy followed by anti-PD-1 nivolumab. Some clones are missing from TCRdb's copy, which holds only in-frame ones; the method was immunoSEQ multiplex PCR. The table shows around 13,000 clones, with around 80% occurring only once. This TCR was recovered from a man aged 35-49 years with nasopharyngeal carcinoma. The specimen was CD8+ T cells from blood, collected at roughly day 99 from a patient whose treatment included autologous EBV-specific T cells and nivolumab.

CDR3: CATSDLSDTQYF. CDR3 in DNA: TGTGCCACCAGTGATCTCTCGGATACGCAGTATTTT. The chain uses TRBV24-1 and TRBJ2-3; D gene uncertain. Deletions cut 3 bases from V and 6 bases from J, with 6 bases between. The germline gives CDR1 KGHDR, CDR2 SFDVKD. CDR3 length: 12 residues.